These 19 T cell receptor beta chains originate from one sample sequenced in a study of blood T cells in healthy people across ages. Then a second PCR, running about 6 to 11 cycles, was carried out with a sample-barcoded 5' primer and a J-beta primer mix. MiXCR, run by TCRdb on the 5' RACE reads, gives a single entry per CDR3 protein. This table has roughly 1,300,000 distinct CDR3 sequences, around 59% appearing once. Sequenced material: blood. The receptor source for this set is a man between 18 and 29 years old in good health.

This chain joins TRBV7-9 and TRBJ2-1; D remains ambiguous. The CDR3 is 14 amino acids. From germline, CDR1 is SEHNR and CDR2 FQNEAQ (reference sequence). Trimming removed 7 bases from V and 4 bases from J, with 14 bases in between. The CDR3 nucleotides read TGTGCCAGCAAAACAGCAGTTCAGTACAATGAGCAGTTCTTC. It specifies CASKTAVQYNEQFF.

The gene calls are TRBV9 and TRBJ1-2; D possibly corresponds to TRBD1 (5 bases). V dropped 3 bases and J dropped 1 base, with 16 bases sitting between them. The CDR3 has 16 residues. The germline V gene encodes CDR1 SGDLS and CDR2 YYNGEE. The CDR3 is CASSDSRDHINYGYTF. CDR3 in DNA: TGTGCCAGCAGCGACTCCCGGGACCACATTAACTATGGCTACACCTTC.

The rearrangement joins TRBV5-1 to TRBJ2-7; 7 bases align to TRBD2. Germline CDR1 is SGHRS and CDR2 is YFSETQ. This CDR3 is 15 amino acids long. V gave up 4 bases and J gave up 1 base; unmatched junction bases: 8. The CDR3 bases are TGCGCCAGCAGCCATCCCGACGGGGGGTCCTACGAGCAGTACTTC. It translates to CASSHPDGGSYEQYF.

The V call is TRBV6-5, the J call TRBJ1-1; the D gene is possibly TRBD1 (6 bases). CDR3 length equals 12 residues. Germline V gives CDR1 MNHEY, CDR2 SVGAGI. V gave up 4 bases and J gave up 10 bases, with 13 bases separating them. The CDR3 spells CASSSLTGTAFF. CDR3 bases: TGTGCCAGCAGTTCTCTCACAGGGACAGCTTTCTTT.

The rearrangement uses TRBV3-1 and TRBJ2-7; no reliable D call. From germline, CDR1 is LGHDT and CDR2 YNNKEL (reference sequence). This CDR3 contains 15 residues. Trimming pared 1 base from V and 1 base from J, leaving 11 bases between. The CDR3, as DNA: TGTGCCAGCAGCCAAGTCCCGTTCGAGTCCTACGAGCAGTACTTC. Amino acids: CASSQVPFESYEQYF.

This clonotype was seen more than once but under ten times. The chain couples TRBV4-1 to TRBJ2-2; D uncertain. The germline V gene encodes CDR1 MGHRA and CDR2 YSYEKL. With 3 bases removed from V and 2 bases from J, the gap between germline ends came to 10 bases. The CDR3 has 15 amino acids. In DNA, the CDR3 is TGCGCCAGCAGCCAGCTAAGTCCCAACACCGGGGAGCTGTTTTTT. Encoded protein: CASSQLSPNTGELFF.

The genes are TRBV18 and TRBJ2-4; no definite D call. The J call may be incorrect, as the DNA end agrees better with TRBJ2-7. The germline CDR1 and CDR2 sequences are KGHSH and LQKENI. This CDR3 has 13 residues. The CDR3 coding sequence is TGTGCCAGCTCACCACCGGCCTACTACGAGCAGTACTTC. This codes for CASSPPAYYEQYF.

V is TRBV15 and J is TRBJ2-7, with a weak D call TRBD1 (5 bases). The V gene's germline CDR1 is LNHNV and CDR2 YYDKDF (reference sequence). This CDR3 contains 14 residues. V was clipped by 0 bases and J by 3 bases, with 9 bases between them. The CDR3: CATSRETAFYEQYF. The DNA of the CDR3 is TGTGCCACCAGCAGAGAGACAGCTTTCTACGAGCAGTACTTC.

The rearrangement uses TRBV29-1 and TRBJ1-2; the match to TRBD1 covers 11 bases. The germline gives CDR1 SQVTM, CDR2 ANQGSEA. V lost 7 bases, J lost 7 bases, and 5 bases stayed unmatched. This CDR3 has 12 amino acids. This chain's CDR3 is CSAGQGASGYTF. CDR3 in DNA: TGCAGCGCCGGACAGGGGGCAAGTGGCTACACCTTC.

This chain connects TRBV27 to TRBJ2-7; 14 nucleotides align to TRBD2. From germline, CDR1 is MNHEY and CDR2 SMNVEV (reference sequence). This CDR3 contains 16 residues. J gave up 6 bases and V 6 bases, and 10 bases lay outside the gene matches. CDR3 sequence: CASRGLGTSGRSEQYF. The CDR3 nucleotides are TGTGCCAGCAGGGGCCTCGGGACTAGCGGGAGAAGCGAGCAGTACTTC.

The sample holds one count of this clonotype. The chain couples TRBV14 to TRBJ2-1, with TRBD2 identical over 11 bases. Germline-derived CDR1 and CDR2 are SGHDN and FVKESK. Trimming removed 2 bases from V and 6 bases from J; junction bases left unmatched: 3. There are 15 residues in the CDR3. This chain's CDR3 is CASSQLAGGRNEQFF. Written as DNA, the CDR3 is TGTGCCAGCAGCCAATTAGCGGGGGGGCGCAATGAGCAGTTCTTC.

The rearrangement links TRBV4-1 to TRBJ2-7; D is uncertain. The CDR3 covers 11 residues. V gave up 2 bases and J gave up 10 bases, with 9 bases separating them. Germline V lookup: CDR1 MGHRA, CDR2 YSYEKL. CDR3 residues: CASSQNGQQYF. The CDR3 DNA sequence: TGCGCCAGCAGCCAAAATGGCCAACAGTACTTC.

The V and J genes are TRBV7-9 and TRBJ1-1, with TRBD1 matching 7 bases. Losses at the gene ends were 6 bases for V and 6 bases for J; bases not matched to a gene: 7. CDR1 is SEHNR, CDR2 FQNEAQ, per germline (reference sequence). The CDR3 spans 13 residues. The CDR3 loop is CASRPRGLSEAFF. The CDR3 bases are TGTGCCAGCAGGCCCAGGGGGTTATCTGAAGCTTTCTTT.

V and J are TRBV6-5 and TRBJ2-5; a weak D match, TRBD1 (5 bases). The J call is uncertain, as TRBJ2-7 better fits the DNA end. The CDR3 has 14 residues. The germline V gene encodes CDR1 MNHEY and CDR2 SVGAGI. For the CDR3, the DNA is TGTGCCAGCAGTTACTCCCTGACAGACTACGAGCAGTACTTC. It is translated as CASSYSLTDYEQYF.

This clonotype came up once. This sequence joins TRBV12-3 or TRBV12-4 and TRBJ2-5; tentative D call: TRBD1 (5 bases). This CDR3 has 15 residues. V shed 3 bases and J shed 2 bases, with 13 bases lying between them. This chain's CDR3 is CASSLGLGDQETQYF. The CDR3 DNA is TGTGCCAGCAGTTTGGGGCTAGGAGATCAAGAGACCCAGTACTTC.

In this sample, this clonotype turned up once. This chain joins TRBV7-8 and TRBJ2-3, with TRBD2 identical over 7 bases. Germline CDR1 is SGHVS and CDR2 is FQNEAQ. V was clipped by 2 bases and J by 4 bases; unmatched bases: 9. This CDR3 spans 16 amino acids. CDR3 DNA sequence: TGTGCCAGCAGCTTATTTTTTATGCGGGAGCCAGATACGCAGTATTTT. Residues: CASSLFFMREPDTQYF.

V usage is TRBV20-1 and J usage is TRBJ2-4; 11 bases align to TRBD2. V was pared by 6 bases and J by 13 bases, with 17 bases of the junction left unmatched. CDR3 size: 15 residues. CDR1 and CDR2 (germline): DFQATT, SNEGSKA (reference sequence). The CDR3, as DNA: TGCAGTGCACCAAACCTAGCGGGGGGCTACAATGAGCAGTACTTC. Its translation: CSAPNLAGGYNEQYF.

The chain links TRBV7-2 to TRBJ2-7, with D perhaps TRBD1 (5 bases). CDR3 size: 14 residues. Germline V gene data show CDR1 as SGHTA and CDR2 as FQGNSA. The V end lost 4 bases, the J end lost 4 bases, and 14 bases lay between the germline ends. The CDR3 region is CASSSTERLYEQYF. In DNA form, the CDR3 reads TGTGCCAGCAGCTCGACAGAACGCCTTTACGAGCAGTACTTC.

V gene TRBV12-5 combines with J gene TRBJ2-5; D might be TRBD1 (6 bases). This CDR3 is 12 amino acids long. Germline assignment: CDR1 LGHNT and CDR2 FRNRAP. V was trimmed by 2 bases and J by 9 bases, leaving 10 bases between them. CDR3 nucleotides: TGTGCTAGTGGTTTGTCCACAGGGCCCCAGTACTTC. Encoded protein: CASGLSTGPQYF.